Listed below are T cell receptor beta chains from one sample, sequenced in a study of cytotoxic CD8 clonotypes in ibrutinib-treated CLL. Assay: immunoSEQ multiplex PCR; the TCRdb copy retains only in-frame clones and omits some. This sample has about 140,000 clones, with 75% to 85% found just once. This specimen was PBMCs, taken after 36 months of ibrutinib treatment. All receptors come from a human donor with chronic lymphocytic leukemia. The CDR3 runs from the conserved cysteine through the conserved F or W. The D gene is left open where the match is weak. The size entry is marked missing in some rows and otherwise reads once, few, many or a size class.

V: TRBV19; size: once; J: TRBJ1-5; D: NA; DNA: TGTGCCAGTAGTATACCTGGCGGACCAAATCAGCCCCAGCATTTT; CDR3: CASSIPGGPNQPQHF
V: TRBV5-6; size: NA; J: TRBJ2-2; D: TRBD1; DNA: TGTGCCAGCAGTTCGACAGGGGGCTTGAACACCGGGGAGCTGTTTTTT; CDR3: CASSSTGGLNTGELFF
V: TRBV28; size: once; J: TRBJ1-2; D: NA; DNA: TGTGCCAGCAGTTCATTGACCCTTGGCTACACCTTC; CDR3: CASSSLTLGYTF
V: TRBV6-5; size: NA; J: TRBJ1-3; D: TRBD1; DNA: TGTGCCAGCAGCCGGGACAGTATCTCTGGAAACACCATATATTTT; CDR3: CASSRDSISGNTIYF
V: TRBV18; size: NA; J: TRBJ2-7; D: NA; DNA: TGTGCCAGCTCACCACCGCGAGAGACTAACCCCTACGAGCAGTACTTC; CDR3: CASSPPRETNPYEQYF
V: TRBV2; size: NA; J: TRBJ1-2; D: NA; DNA: TGTGCCAGCAGTGAAAGGAACTATGGCTACACCTTC; CDR3: CASSERNYGYTF
V: TRBV5-1; size: NA; J: TRBJ2-7; D: NA; DNA: TGCGCCAGCAGCGAGGGGGAAACTATAACCTACGAGCAGTACTTC; CDR3: CASSEGETITYEQYF
V: TRBV6-1; size: NA; J: TRBJ2-1; D: NA; DNA: TGTGCCAGCAGTGAAGACCCCTCCTCCTACAATGAGCAGTTCTTC; CDR3: CASSEDPSSYNEQFF
V: TRBV30; size: NA; J: TRBJ1-5; D: NA; DNA: TGTGCCTGGAGTGTACAAGGGGGAGGGCAGCCCCAGCATTTT; CDR3: CAWSVQGGGQPQHF
V: TRBV18; size: NA; J: TRBJ2-2; D: NA; DNA: TGTGCCAGCTCACCTACTGTCACCGGGGAGCTGTTTTTT; CDR3: CASSPTVTGELFF
V: TRBV18; size: NA; J: TRBJ2-7; D: NA; DNA: TGTGCCAGCTCACCACTCCCCAGGGACGAGCAGTACTTC; CDR3: CASSPLPRDEQYF
V: TRBV6-5; size: few; J: TRBJ1-2; D: NA; DNA: TGTGCCAGCAGTTACGGGGGCTATGGCTACACCTTC; CDR3: CASSYGGYGYTF
V: TRBV5-6; size: once; J: TRBJ1-3; D: NA; DNA: TGTGCCAGCAGCTTAAACAGGGGAAACACCATATATTTT; CDR3: CASSLNRGNTIYF
V: TRBV5-1; size: NA; J: TRBJ1-2; D: NA; DNA: TGCGCCAGCAGCTTGACGGCAGGCTCCTTGGATGGCTACACCTTC; CDR3: CASSLTAGSLDGYTF
V: TRBV27; size: NA; J: TRBJ2-2; D: NA; DNA: TGTGCCAGCAGTTTAGTTTTTGGGGCCGGGGAGCTGTTTTTT; CDR3: CASSLVFGAGELFF
V: TRBV5-8; size: NA; J: TRBJ1-5; D: NA; DNA: TGTGCCAGCAGCGTACCTCAGGGAAAGAGGGGCAATCAGCCCCAGCATTTT; CDR3: CASSVPQGKRGNQPQHF
V: TRBV25-1; size: few; J: TRBJ2-3; D: TRBD2; DNA: TGTGCCAGCAGTAAGGGACTAGCGGGGAGCACAGATACGCAGTATTTT; CDR3: CASSKGLAGSTDTQYF
V: TRBV5-6; size: NA; J: TRBJ2-7; D: NA; DNA: TGTGCCAGCAGCTTGAGCCATTTTTTTATCGTGGAGCAGTACTTC; CDR3: CASSLSHFFIVEQYF
V: TRBV19; size: NA; J: TRBJ1-6; D: NA; DNA: TGTGCCAGTAGTGACCCCACCCCACCCCTCCACTTT; CDR3: CASSDPTPPLHF
V: TRBV2; size: once; J: TRBJ1-2; D: NA; DNA: TGTGCCAGCCGAGCCTTTTTCCGGGATGAATCCCATGGCTACACCTTC; CDR3: CASRAFFRDESHGYTF
V: TRBV7-3; size: NA; J: TRBJ2-1; D: TRBD2; DNA: TGTGCCAGCAGCCCCGGACTAGCGGGTCTCGTCAATGAGCAGTTCTTC; CDR3: CASSPGLAGLVNEQFF
V: TRBV6-1; size: NA; J: TRBJ1-2; D: NA; DNA: TGTGCCAGCAGTGTAGACTACAGGGCTGGCTACACCTTC; CDR3: CASSVDYRAGYTF
V: TRBV6-6; size: NA; J: TRBJ1-2; D: NA; DNA: TGTGCCAGCAGAGAAAGGCAGGGTGGCTACACCTTC; CDR3: CASRERQGGYTF
V: TRBV10-3; size: NA; J: TRBJ2-7; D: NA; DNA: TGTGCCATCAGTGAGAACTCGGCAGTCTACGAGCAGTACTTC; CDR3: CAISENSAVYEQYF